This T cell receptor beta chain was captured in a study of blood T cell repertoires in COVID-19. Losses at the gene ends were 6 bases for V and 4 bases for J; bases not matched to a gene: 6. Germline-derived CDR1 and CDR2 are LGHDT and YNNKEL (reference sequence). The CDR3 runs to 14 residues. Participants were placed into cohorts based on the clinical history they reported. Data came from immunoSEQ multiplex PCR; TCRdb stores just in-frame clones and leaves some out. The top ten clones hold about 19% of a sample with around 200,000 clones, around 84% of them seen once. The source material was PBMCs or T cells enriched from blood (not recorded which). The sequence derives from a man aged 40-49 years who had recovered from COVID-19. The V gene is TRBV3-1 (or the pseudogene TRBV3-2), the J gene TRBJ2-7, with 10 positions matching TRBD1. CDR3 sequence (DNA): TGTGCCAGCAGTCACGGACAGGGGGTTTACGAGCAGTACTTC. Encoded protein: CASSHGQGVYEQYF.